This T cell receptor (beta chain) was profiled in a study of T cell responses to AZD1222 COVID-19 vaccine. Whole-study results and caveats: Repertoires were collected only later (after the peak T cell response had occurred).

This CDR3 contains 13 residues. CDR1 and CDR2 (germline): SQVTM, ANQGSEA. The ends were cut back, 5 bases at V and 3 bases at J, with 14 bases in the middle. The data were produced by immunoSEQ multiplex PCR, yet TCRdb's version contains in-frame clones alone and is incomplete. The sample consists of about 42,000 clones, 80% to 85% of them appearing once. In the case of this clone: Its antigen is unknown.

The clonotype was recovered from an adult who received the AZD1222 COVID-19 vaccine. Sequences were derived from peripheral blood, sampled 28 days after the second AZD1222 dose. The rearrangement links TRBV29-1 to TRBJ2-7, with D possibly matching TRBD2 (5 bases). This CDR3 is CSVMRESSYEQYF. The CDR3, as DNA: TGCAGCGTTATGAGGGAGTCGAGCTACGAGCAGTACTTC.